This T cell receptor (beta chain) was recovered during a study of human T cells and chemical hapten exposure. Looked up from germline, CDR1 is MNHEY and CDR2 is SVGAGI. V was clipped by 2 bases and J by 8 bases; unmatched bases: 8. CDR3 length: 14 residues. One entry per CDR3 protein, called by TCRdb with MiXCR from the 5' RACE reads. The sample holds some 150,000 distinct CDR3 sequences, around 4.4% seen once. This clonotype was detected ten times or more. Unfractionated whole blood yielded total RNA. This clonotype was obtained from a female donor in good health. V gene TRBV6-5 combines with J gene TRBJ1-2, with TRBD1 matching 7 bases. Here the CDR3 DNA reads TGTGCCAGCAGTTACGGGACAGCCAAGGAGGGCTACACCTTC. Protein: CASSYGTAKEGYTF.